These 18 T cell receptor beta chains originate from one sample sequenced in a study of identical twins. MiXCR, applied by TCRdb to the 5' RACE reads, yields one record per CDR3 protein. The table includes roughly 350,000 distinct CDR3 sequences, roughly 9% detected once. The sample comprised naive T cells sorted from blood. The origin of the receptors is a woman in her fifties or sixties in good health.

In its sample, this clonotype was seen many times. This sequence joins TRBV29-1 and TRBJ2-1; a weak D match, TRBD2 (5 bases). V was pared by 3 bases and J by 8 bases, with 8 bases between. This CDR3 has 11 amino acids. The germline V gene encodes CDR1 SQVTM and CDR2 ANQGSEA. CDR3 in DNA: TGCAGCGTTGAGATCGGGGATGAGCAGTTCTTC. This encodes CSVEIGDEQFF.

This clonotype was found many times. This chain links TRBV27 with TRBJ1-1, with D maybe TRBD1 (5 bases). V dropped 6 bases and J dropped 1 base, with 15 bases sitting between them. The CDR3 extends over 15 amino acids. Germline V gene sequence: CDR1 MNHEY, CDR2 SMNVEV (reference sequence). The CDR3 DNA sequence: TGTGCCAGCAGCACCCAACAGGCTTGGAACACTGAAGCTTTCTTT. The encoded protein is CASSTQQAWNTEAFF.

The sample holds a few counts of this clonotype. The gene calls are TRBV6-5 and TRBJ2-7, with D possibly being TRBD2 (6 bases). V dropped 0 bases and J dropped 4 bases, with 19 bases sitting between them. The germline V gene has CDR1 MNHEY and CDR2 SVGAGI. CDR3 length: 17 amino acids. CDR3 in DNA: TGTGCCAGCAGTTACTCGCGGATAGCGGTTGACTCTTACGAGCAGTACGTC. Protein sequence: CASSYSRIAVDSYEQYV.

CDR3 nucleotides: TGTGCCAGCACCGCAGGGACAGGTGAAAAACTGTTTTTT. Translated, it gives CASTAGTGEKLFF. This chain joins TRBV9 and TRBJ1-4; 8 bases align to TRBD1. V shed 6 bases, J shed 7 bases, and the junction held 5 bases outside the gene matches. The germline V gene encodes CDR1 SGDLS and CDR2 YYNGEE. The length of the CDR3 is 13 residues.

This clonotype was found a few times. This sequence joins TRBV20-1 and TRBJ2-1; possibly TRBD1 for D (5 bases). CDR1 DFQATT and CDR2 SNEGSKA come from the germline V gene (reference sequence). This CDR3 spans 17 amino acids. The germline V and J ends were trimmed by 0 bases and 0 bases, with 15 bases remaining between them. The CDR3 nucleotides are TGCAGTGCTAGAGATCGGACAAGCCGGAGCTCCTACAATGAGCAGTTCTTC. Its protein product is CSARDRTSRSSYNEQFF.

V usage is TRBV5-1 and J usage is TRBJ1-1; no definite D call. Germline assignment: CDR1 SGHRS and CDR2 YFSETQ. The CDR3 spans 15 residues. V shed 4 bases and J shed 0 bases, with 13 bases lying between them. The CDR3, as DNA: TGCGCCAGCAGCCCACCTAACACGATGAACACTGAAGCTTTCTTT. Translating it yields CASSPPNTMNTEAFF.

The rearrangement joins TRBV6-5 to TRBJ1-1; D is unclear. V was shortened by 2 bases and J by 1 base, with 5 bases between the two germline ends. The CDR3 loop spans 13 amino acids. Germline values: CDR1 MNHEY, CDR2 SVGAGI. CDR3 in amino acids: CASSYRKNTEAFF. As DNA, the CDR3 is TGTGCCAGCAGTTACCGGAAGAACACTGAAGCTTTCTTT.

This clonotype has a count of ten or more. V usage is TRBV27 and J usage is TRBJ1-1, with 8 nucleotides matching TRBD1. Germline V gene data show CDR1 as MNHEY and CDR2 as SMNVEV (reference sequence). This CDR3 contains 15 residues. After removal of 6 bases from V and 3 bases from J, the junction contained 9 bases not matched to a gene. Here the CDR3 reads CASSRLTGVDTEAFF. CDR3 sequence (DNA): TGTGCCAGCAGCCGACTGACAGGGGTTGACACTGAAGCTTTCTTT.

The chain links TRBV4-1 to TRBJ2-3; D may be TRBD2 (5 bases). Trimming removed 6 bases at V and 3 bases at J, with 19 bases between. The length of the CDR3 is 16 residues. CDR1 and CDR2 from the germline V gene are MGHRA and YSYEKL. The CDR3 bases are TGCGCCAGCAGTCACTTAAGAGGGAGTATTACAGATACGCAGTATTTT. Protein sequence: CASSHLRGSITDTQYF.

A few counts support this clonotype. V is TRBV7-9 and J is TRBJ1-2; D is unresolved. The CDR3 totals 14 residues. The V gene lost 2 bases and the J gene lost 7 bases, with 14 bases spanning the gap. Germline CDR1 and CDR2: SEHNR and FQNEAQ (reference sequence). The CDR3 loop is CASSLSAEGLGYTF. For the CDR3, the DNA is TGTGCCAGCAGCTTAAGCGCGGAGGGCCTTGGCTACACCTTC.

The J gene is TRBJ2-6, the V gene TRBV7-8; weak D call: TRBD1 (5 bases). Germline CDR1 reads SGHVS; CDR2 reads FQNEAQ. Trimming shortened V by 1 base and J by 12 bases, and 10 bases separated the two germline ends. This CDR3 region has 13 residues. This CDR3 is CASSLGTGGVLTF. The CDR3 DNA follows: TGTGCCAGCAGCTTAGGCACAGGCGGCGTCCTGACTTTC.

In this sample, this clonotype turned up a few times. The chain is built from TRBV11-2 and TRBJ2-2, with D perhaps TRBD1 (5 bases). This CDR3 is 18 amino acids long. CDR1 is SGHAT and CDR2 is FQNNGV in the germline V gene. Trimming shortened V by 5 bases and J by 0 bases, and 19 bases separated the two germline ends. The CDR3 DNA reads TGTGCCAGCAGCATTAAAGGGGTTGGCGGTGCGAACACCGGGGAGCTGTTTTTT. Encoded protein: CASSIKGVGGANTGELFF.

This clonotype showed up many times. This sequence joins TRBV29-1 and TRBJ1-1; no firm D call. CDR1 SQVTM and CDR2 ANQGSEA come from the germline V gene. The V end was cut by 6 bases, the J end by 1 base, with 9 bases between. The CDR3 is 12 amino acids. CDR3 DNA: TGCAGCGTCCGGGAATCGAACACTGAAGCTTTCTTT. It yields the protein CSVRESNTEAFF. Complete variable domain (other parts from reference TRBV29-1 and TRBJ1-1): SAVISQKPSRDICQRGTSLTIQCQVDSQVTMMFWYRQQPGQSLTLIATANQGSEATYESGFVIDKFPISRPNLTFSTLTVSNMSPEDSSIYLCSVRESNTEAFFGQGTRLTVV.

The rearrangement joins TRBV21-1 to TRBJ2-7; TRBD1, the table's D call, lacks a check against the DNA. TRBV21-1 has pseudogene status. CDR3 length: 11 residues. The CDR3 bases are TGTGCCAGGGACAGGTACCACGAGCAGTACGTC. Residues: CARDRYHEQYV.

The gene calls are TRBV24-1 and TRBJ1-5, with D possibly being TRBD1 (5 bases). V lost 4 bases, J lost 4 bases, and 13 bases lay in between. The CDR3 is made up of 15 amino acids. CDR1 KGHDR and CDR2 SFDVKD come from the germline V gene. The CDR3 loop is CATSETRQPNQPQHF. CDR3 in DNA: TGTGCCACCAGTGAGACGCGACAGCCTAATCAGCCCCAGCATTTT.

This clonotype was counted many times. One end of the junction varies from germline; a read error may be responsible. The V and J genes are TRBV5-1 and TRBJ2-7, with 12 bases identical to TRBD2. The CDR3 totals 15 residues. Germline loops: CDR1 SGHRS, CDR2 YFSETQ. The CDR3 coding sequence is TGTGCCAGCAGTTCGGGACTAGCGGGCGTCTACGAGCAGTACTTC. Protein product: CASSSGLAGVYEQYF.

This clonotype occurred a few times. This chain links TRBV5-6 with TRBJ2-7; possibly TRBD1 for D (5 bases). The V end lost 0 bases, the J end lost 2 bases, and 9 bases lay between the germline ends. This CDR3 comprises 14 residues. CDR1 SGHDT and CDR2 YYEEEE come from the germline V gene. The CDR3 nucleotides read TGTGCCAGCAGCTTGGCAGGGCGCCCCTACGAGCAGTACGTC. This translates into CASSLAGRPYEQYV.

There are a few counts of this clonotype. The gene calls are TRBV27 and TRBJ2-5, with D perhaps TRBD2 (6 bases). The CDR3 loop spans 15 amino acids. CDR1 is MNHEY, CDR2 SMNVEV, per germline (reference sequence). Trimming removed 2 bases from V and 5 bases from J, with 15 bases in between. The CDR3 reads CASSLRGLVSETQYF. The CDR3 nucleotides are TGTGCCAGCAGTTTAAGGGGACTGGTTTCGGAGACCCAGTACTTC.